These 32 T cell receptor beta chains originate from one sample sequenced in a study of cytomegalovirus exposure and HLA in healthy donors. Use of 60 Vbeta and 13 Jbeta primers characterized the PCR. Sequencing was performed with immunoSEQ multiplex PCR; in TCRdb, only in-frame clones are kept and a portion is missing. The sample has about 130,000 clones; approximately 70% are singletons. The sequencing sample was made of PBMCs. Receptors originate from a man aged 55 to 69 in good health and CMV-seropositive.

This rearrangement joins TRBV7-9 to TRBJ2-1; TRBD1 matches at 12 bases. Germline CDR1 SEHNR, CDR2 FQNEAQ (reference sequence). J gave up 13 bases and V 3 bases, and 7 bases lay outside the gene matches. The CDR3 length is 14 residues. CDR3 DNA: TGTGCCAGCAGCTTTGGGACAGGGGGCGACAGACAGTTCTTC. Its protein is CASSFGTGGDRQFF.

This sequence joins TRBV7-9 and TRBJ1-1; 7 bases agree with TRBD1. Trimming took 5 bases from V and 0 from J; bases not matched to a gene: 6. Germline V gene sequence: CDR1 SEHNR, CDR2 FQNEAQ (reference sequence). This CDR3 comprises 15 residues. Here the CDR3 reads CASSIQGTMNTEAFF. The CDR3 DNA follows: TGTGCCAGCAGCATACAGGGGACGATGAACACTGAAGCTTTCTTT. The full variable domain, its missing parts supplied by reference TRBV7-9 and TRBJ1-1, is DTGVSQNPRHKITKRGQNVTFRCDPISEHNRLYWYRQTLGQGPEFLTYFQNEAQLEKSRLLSDRFSAERPKGSFSTLEIQRTEQGDSAMYLCASSIQGTMNTEAFFGQGTRLTVV.

This rearrangement joins TRBV29-1 to TRBJ1-1; D uncertain. V was pared by 6 bases and J by 0 bases, with 11 bases between. There are 13 residues in the CDR3. Germline V gives CDR1 SQVTM, CDR2 ANQGSEA. The DNA of the CDR3 is TGCAGCGTAGTAAGAGGAATGAACACTGAAGCTTTCTTT. Translated, it gives CSVVRGMNTEAFF.

The V call is TRBV5-1, the J call TRBJ1-1; 7 nucleotides match TRBD1. The CDR3 runs 15 residues. With 4 bases clipped from V and 0 bases from J, the junction kept 6 bases outside the gene matches. CDR1 is SGHRS and CDR2 is YFSETQ in the germline V gene. The CDR3 sequence is CASSKETGVNTEAFF. The CDR3 region has the DNA TGCGCCAGCAGCAAAGAAACAGGGGTGAACACTGAAGCTTTCTTT.

This chain uses TRBV18 with TRBJ2-1; D may be TRBD2 (5 bases). Deletions cut 6 bases from V and 4 bases from J, with 13 bases between. The CDR3 sequence is 14 residues long. Germline CDR1 reads KGHSH; CDR2 reads LQKENI. In nucleotides, the CDR3 is TGTGCCAGCTCCCCGTCGGGCGGGTACAATGAGCAGTTCTTC. It is translated as CASSPSGGYNEQFF.

J is TRBJ1-4 and V is TRBV18; TRBD1 is a possible D gene (6 bases). This CDR3 is 16 amino acids long. The V end was cut by 5 bases, the J end by 1 base, with 14 bases between. Germline V gene data show CDR1 as KGHSH and CDR2 as LQKENI. Here the CDR3 DNA reads TGTGCCAGCTCATCACGACAGGCAAGAACTAATGAAAAACTGTTTTTT. Translated: CASSSRQARTNEKLFF.

As concerns this clone: One end of the junction fails to match germline, which may point to a read error. The chain combines TRBV6-1 with TRBJ1-2; D is uncertain. The germline V gene has CDR1 MNHNS and CDR2 SASEGT. The length of the CDR3 is 15 residues. DNA for the CDR3: TGTGCCATCAGTGATGACATAAGCGGACCCTATGGCTACACCTTC. Translated, it gives CAISDDISGPYGYTF.

V gene TRBV2 combines with J gene TRBJ2-1; D remains unclear. Trimming removed 4 bases at V and 3 bases at J, with 7 bases between. This CDR3 has 13 residues. The germline CDR1 and CDR2 sequences are SNHLY and FYNNEI. CDR3 coding DNA: TGTGCCAGCAGTGCTGGGCTCTACAATGAGCAGTTCTTC. Residues: CASSAGLYNEQFF. Full variable domain (missing parts from reference TRBV2 and TRBJ2-1): EPEVTQTPSHQVTQMGQEVILRCVPISNHLYFYWYRQILGQKVEFLVSFYNNEISEKSEIFDDQFSVERPDGSNFTLKIRSTKLEDSAMYFCASSAGLYNEQFFGPGTRLTVL.

The chain recombines TRBV4-1 with TRBJ2-7; TRBD1 agrees at 9 bases. Germline loops: CDR1 MGHRA, CDR2 YSYEKL. V was pared by 1 base and J by 5 bases, with 6 bases of the junction left unmatched. This CDR3 is 15 amino acids long. In nucleotides, the CDR3 is TGCGCCAGCAGCCAAGCCCCGGACAGGGGCCACGAGCAGTACTTC. This sequence encodes CASSQAPDRGHEQYF.

This clone was detected only a few times. The chain combines TRBV5-1 with TRBJ2-5; TRBD2 aligns across 8 bases. In germline, CDR1 is SGHRS, CDR2 YFSETQ. The ends lost 7 bases at V and 3 bases at J; junction bases unmatched: 11. CDR3 length: 15 amino acids. The CDR3 nucleotides are TGCGCCAGCGGGGAGGGACTAGTCCATAAAGAGACCCAGTACTTC. This gives the protein CASGEGLVHKETQYF.

V gene TRBV6-5 combines with J gene TRBJ2-1; 7 bases align to TRBD2. This CDR3 is 13 amino acids long. CDR1 and CDR2 (germline): MNHEY, SVGAGI. Trimming at V came to 8 bases and at J to 0 bases, leaving 1 base not matched to a gene. The CDR3 reads CASGGGSYNEQFF. The CDR3 nucleotides read TGTGCCAGCGGGGGGGGCTCCTACAATGAGCAGTTCTTC.

This sequence joins TRBV10-1 and TRBJ2-1, with 8 bases lining up with TRBD2. CDR1 and CDR2 (germline): WNHNN, SYGVQD (reference sequence). The junction had 7 bases not matched to a gene; V was cut back by 4 bases and J by 5 bases. This CDR3 spans 15 amino acids. Written as DNA, the CDR3 is TGCGCCAGCAGTGGCGGGGGGAGGAACAACAATGAGCAGTTCTTC. Translation: CASSGGGRNNNEQFF.

This chain uses TRBV29-1 with TRBJ2-7; 8 bases are a match to TRBD1. CDR3 length: 12 amino acids. Trimming cost V 6 bases and J 2 bases; bases outside gene matches: 3. Germline CDR1 reads SQVTM; CDR2 reads ANQGSEA. The CDR3 spells CSVSGQAYEQYF. The CDR3 nucleotides are TGCAGCGTCTCGGGACAGGCCTACGAGCAGTACTTC.

This clone was counted between two and nine times. The chain carries TRBV7-9 and TRBJ2-1; 7 positions agree with TRBD1. CDR1 and CDR2 (germline): SEHNR, FQNEAQ (reference sequence). Trimming removed 5 bases from V and 7 bases from J; junction bases left unmatched: 8. This CDR3 spans 14 amino acids. This CDR3 is CASSLRQGMNEQFF. The CDR3 bases are TGTGCCAGCAGCCTAAGACAGGGTATGAATGAGCAGTTCTTC.

The gene calls are TRBV5-1 and TRBJ2-5; the D gene is possibly TRBD1 (6 bases). The CDR3 is 14 amino acids. The V end lost 0 bases, the J end lost 1 base, and 7 bases lay between the germline ends. Germline V gene sequence: CDR1 SGHRS, CDR2 YFSETQ. The CDR3 DNA sequence: TGCGCCAGCAGCTTGGGGACAGCCCAAGAGACCCAGTACTTC. Its protein is CASSLGTAQETQYF.

The chain has TRBV2 and TRBJ1-3; 9 bases agree with TRBD1. Unmatched junction bases numbered 0, after V lost 6 bases and J lost 3 bases. In germline, CDR1 is SNHLY, CDR2 FYNNEI. CDR3 size: 13 residues. CDR3 nucleotides: TGTGCCAGCAGGGGACAGGGTGGAAACACCATATATTTT. Protein: CASRGQGGNTIYF. The variable domain in full, completed from reference TRBV2 and TRBJ1-3, reads EPEVTQTPSHQVTQMGQEVILRCVPISNHLYFYWYRQILGQKVEFLVSFYNNEISEKSEIFDDQFSVERPDGSNFTLKIRSTKLEDSAMYFCASRGQGGNTIYFGEGSWLTVV.

This chain uses TRBV4-2 with TRBJ2-5; a possible D gene is TRBD2 (5 bases). The CDR3 contains 13 residues. The germline V and J ends were trimmed by 1 base and 7 bases, with 10 bases remaining between them. Germline-derived CDR1 and CDR2 are LGHNA and YNFKEQ. CDR3 region: CASSQVREGTQYF. The CDR3 DNA sequence: TGTGCCAGCAGCCAAGTCCGAGAGGGGACCCAGTACTTC.

The genes are TRBV27 and TRBJ1-1; D is unclear. The CDR3 spans 14 residues. Germline assignment: CDR1 MNHEY and CDR2 SMNVEV (reference sequence). Trimming left V 5 bases short and J 3 bases short, with 13 bases between. The CDR3 region is CASSGLVGDTEAFF. CDR3 nucleotide sequence: TGTGCCAGCAGTGGGTTAGTGGGCGACACTGAAGCTTTCTTT.

The rearrangement links TRBV7-3 to TRBJ2-2, with a tentative D call TRBD1 (6 bases). This CDR3 is built from 16 residues. The germline V and J ends were trimmed by 1 base and 1 base, with 10 bases remaining between them. Germline V gene lookup returns CDR1 SGHTA and CDR2 FQGTGA. CDR3 in DNA: TGTGCCAGCAGCTTAAATGCAGGGGTGAACACCGGGGAGCTGTTTTTT. It is translated as CASSLNAGVNTGELFF.

The chain is built from TRBV30 and TRBJ1-6, with TRBD1 matching 8 bases. The germline V gene encodes CDR1 GTSNPN and CDR2 SVGIG (reference sequence). V shed 1 base, J shed 10 bases, and the junction held 9 bases outside the gene matches. This CDR3 contains 15 residues. In nucleotides, the CDR3 is TGTGCCTGGAGTGACTCCGGGACAGGTGCCTCACCCCTCCACTTT. Translation gives CAWSDSGTGASPLHF.

Worth noting for this clone: Distinct nucleotide sequences in the sample also encode this CDR3. The rearrangement uses TRBV5-1 and TRBJ2-7, with 9 bases lining up with TRBD1. Trimming at V came to 4 bases and at J to 4 bases, leaving 3 bases not matched to a gene. Germline assignment: CDR1 SGHRS and CDR2 YFSETQ. This CDR3 is built from 13 residues. CDR3 sequence reads: CASSAQGAYEQYF. Written as DNA, the CDR3 is TGCGCCAGCAGCGCACAGGGGGCATACGAGCAGTACTTC.

The V call is TRBV18, the J call TRBJ1-5; D perhaps matches TRBD1 (5 bases). V was shortened by 5 bases and J by 4 bases, with 12 bases between the two germline ends. This CDR3 has 14 amino acids. Germline V gene sequence: CDR1 KGHSH, CDR2 LQKENI. CDR3: CASSTDSQNQPQHF. In DNA, the CDR3 is TGTGCCAGCTCAACTGACAGCCAGAATCAGCCCCAGCATTTT.

The table lists this clone with a few counts. The CDR3 nucleotides are TGTGCCAGCAAGAGACAGACTCCCGGGGAGCTGTTTTTT. Amino acids: CASKRQTPGELFF. The chain couples TRBV2 to TRBJ2-2, with D perhaps matching TRBD1 (5 bases). Between the trimmed V and J ends, which lost 7 bases and 6 bases, there was a span of 12 bases. The CDR3 runs 13 residues. Germline V CDR1 and CDR2: SNHLY, FYNNEI.

V is TRBV18 and J is TRBJ1-3; D gene unclear. Trimming removed 2 bases from V and 0 bases from J, with 11 bases in between. The germline V gene has CDR1 KGHSH and CDR2 LQKENI. This CDR3 contains 16 residues. This CDR3 reads CASSPNSPDSGNTIYF. The CDR3 coding sequence is TGTGCCAGCTCACCAAATTCGCCAGACTCTGGAAACACCATATATTTT. Full variable domain (missing parts from reference TRBV18 and TRBJ1-3): NAGVMQNPRHLVRRRGQEARLRCSPMKGHSHVYWYRQLPEEGLKFMVYLQKENIIDESGMPKERFSAEFPKEGPSILRIQQVVRGDSAAYFCASSPNSPDSGNTIYFGEGSWLTVV.

This chain connects TRBV5-1 to TRBJ2-5; D gene uncertain. Germline V lookup: CDR1 SGHRS, CDR2 YFSETQ. The CDR3 contains 12 residues. V was trimmed by 4 bases and J by 4 bases, leaving 8 bases between them. The CDR3 DNA reads as TGCGCCAGCAGCATGGAGAGAGAGACCCAGTACTTC. Its translation is CASSMERETQYF.

This clone was recorded once. The chain has TRBV5-5 and TRBJ1-1; the D is unclear. Germline CDR1 SGHKS, CDR2 YYEKEE (reference sequence). Trimming took off 3 bases at V and 1 base at J, with 13 bases between the two ends. The CDR3 is made up of 15 amino acids. The CDR3 region is CASSWTPGSNTEAFF. Here the CDR3 DNA reads TGTGCCAGCAGCTGGACCCCGGGGTCGAACACTGAAGCTTTCTTT.

The J gene is TRBJ1-2, the V gene TRBV29-1; 9 nucleotides line up with TRBD1. With V trimmed by 6 bases and J by 7 bases, 6 bases remained unmatched. The CDR3 contains 12 residues. CDR1 SQVTM and CDR2 ANQGSEA come from the germline V gene. In DNA form, the CDR3 reads TGCAGCGTAGTGACAGGGGGTAGTGGCTACACCTTC. It yields the protein CSVVTGGSGYTF.

The rearrangement links TRBV29-1 to TRBJ1-2, with D possibly matching TRBD1 (5 bases). The CDR3 is made up of 15 amino acids. V lost 3 bases to trimming and J lost 0 bases, with 14 bases between them. CDR1 is SQVTM, CDR2 ANQGSEA, per germline. The DNA for the CDR3 is TGCAGCGTTGACACCCAGGGATCGGCTAACTATGGCTACACCTTC. Translation gives CSVDTQGSANYGYTF.

The chain carries TRBV2 and TRBJ1-5; TRBD1 might be the D (5 bases). CDR3 length equals 16 residues. Germline V gene data show CDR1 as SNHLY and CDR2 as FYNNEI. The V gene lost 6 bases and the J gene lost 5 bases, with 20 bases spanning the gap. The CDR3 region has the DNA TGTGCCAGCAGCGGTCCCGGTGGGGGGGACCATCAGCCCCAGCATTTT. As protein: CASSGPGGGDHQPQHF.

The gene calls are TRBV7-3 and TRBJ2-7; TRBD1 matches at 9 bases. Trimming cost V 2 bases and J 4 bases; bases outside gene matches: 3. Germline V gene sequence: CDR1 SGHTA, CDR2 FQGTGA. CDR3 length: 14 amino acids. The CDR3: CASSLSGTGYEQYF. The CDR3, as DNA: TGTGCCAGCAGCTTATCGGGGACAGGGTACGAGCAGTACTTC.

The chain has TRBV7-3 and TRBJ2-3, with 9 positions matching TRBD2. CDR1 and CDR2 from the germline V gene are SGHTA and FQGTGA. There are 21 residues in the CDR3. Trimming cost V 2 bases and J 2 bases; bases outside gene matches: 20. The chain's CDR3 is CASSLAERGLAPSRLTDTQYF. CDR3 sequence (DNA): TGTGCCAGCAGCTTAGCGGAACGGGGACTAGCTCCATCACGTCTCACAGATACGCAGTATTTT.

This rearrangement joins TRBV7-3 to TRBJ2-2, with 8 bases identical to TRBD2. Germline CDR1 SGHTA, CDR2 FQGTGA. The CDR3 runs to 16 residues. The V gene end was trimmed by 1 base and the J gene end by 6 bases; junction bases not matched to a gene: 7. In DNA, the CDR3 is TGTGCCAGCAGCTTAATATCTGGACTAGCTGCCGGGGAGCTGTTTTTT. It encodes CASSLISGLAAGELFF.